This TCR beta chain was identified during a study of shared clonotypes between healthy human individuals. Study findings and constraints: Limited genetic and exposure-history diversity came from having few donors. Shared across four donors were around 5% of the naive CD4 clonotypes. Among non-shared clonotypes, generation probabilities were lower than among those shared by all four donors.

Cells designated naive CD8 were CD45RO-negative and were positively selected for CCR7, with terminally differentiated effector memory CD45RA+ cells excluded. The data were produced by immunoSEQ multiplex PCR, yet TCRdb's version contains in-frame clones alone and is incomplete. Of about 2,200,000 clones in the sample, around 93% were seen once. About this clone: Its antigen is still unknown.

Germline CDR1 reads MNHNY; CDR2 reads SVGAGI (reference sequence). V dropped 2 bases and J dropped 9 bases, with 20 bases sitting between them. The CDR3 extends over 16 amino acids. The receptor was isolated from a man aged 18 to 29 in good health. Some clones in this sample may be carry-over from other donors' samples. The sample taken for sequencing was naive CD8+ T cells from PBMCs. The chain carries TRBV6-6 and TRBJ2-1; tentative D call: TRBD2 (6 bases). For the CDR3, the DNA is TGTGCCAGCAGTTACCGGGTAGCGGACTCGAAAGGTGAGCAGTTCTTC. It yields the protein CASSYRVADSKGEQFF.